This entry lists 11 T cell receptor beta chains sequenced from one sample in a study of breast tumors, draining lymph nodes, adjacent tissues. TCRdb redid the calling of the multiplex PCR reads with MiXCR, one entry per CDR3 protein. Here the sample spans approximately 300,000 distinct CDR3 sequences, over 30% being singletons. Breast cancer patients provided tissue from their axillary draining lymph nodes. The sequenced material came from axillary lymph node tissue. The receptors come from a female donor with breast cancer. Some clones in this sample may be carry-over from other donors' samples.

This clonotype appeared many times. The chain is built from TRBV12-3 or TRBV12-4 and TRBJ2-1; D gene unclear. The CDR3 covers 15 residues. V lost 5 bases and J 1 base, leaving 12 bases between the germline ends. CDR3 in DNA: TGTGCCAGCAGTCACAGTGGCGTTTCCTACAATGAGCAGTTCTTC. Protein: CASSHSGVSYNEQFF.

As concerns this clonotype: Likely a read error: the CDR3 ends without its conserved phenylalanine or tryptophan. The CDR3 nucleotides are TGTGCCAGTAGTTCTTCAGTCCAGGGTATCTACAATGAGCAGTTCTCC. This translates into CASSSSVQGIYNEQFS. V gene TRBV19 combines with J gene TRBJ2-1; TRBD1 is a possible D gene (5 bases). CDR1 is LNHDA and CDR2 is SQIVND in the germline V gene (reference sequence). The CDR3 spans 16 residues. V gave up 5 bases and J gave up 3 bases, with 17 bases separating them.

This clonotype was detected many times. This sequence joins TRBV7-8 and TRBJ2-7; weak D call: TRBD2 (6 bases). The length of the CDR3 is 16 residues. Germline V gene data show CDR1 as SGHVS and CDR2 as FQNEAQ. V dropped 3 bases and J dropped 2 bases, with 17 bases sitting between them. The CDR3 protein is CASSFSTRRVPYEQYF. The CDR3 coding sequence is TGTGCCAGCAGCTTCTCGACTAGGCGAGTCCCCTACGAGCAGTACTTC.

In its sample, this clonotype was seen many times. The CDR3 reads CASSLDSGTSTYEQYF. The CDR3 DNA reads TGTGCCAGCAGCTTAGACTCCGGGACTAGTACCTACGAGCAGTACTTC. The rearrangement links TRBV11-2 to TRBJ2-7; TRBD2 aligns across 8 bases. The CDR3 spans 16 residues. With 0 bases clipped from V and 2 bases from J, the junction kept 6 bases outside the gene matches. CDR1 is SGHAT and CDR2 is FQNNGV in the germline V gene.

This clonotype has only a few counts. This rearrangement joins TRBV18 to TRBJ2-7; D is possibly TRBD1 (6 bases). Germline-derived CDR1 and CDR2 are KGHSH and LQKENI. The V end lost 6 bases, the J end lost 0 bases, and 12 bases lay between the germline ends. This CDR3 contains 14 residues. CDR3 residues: CASSPLQGSYEQYF. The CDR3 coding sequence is TGTGCCAGCTCCCCTCTACAGGGCTCCTACGAGCAGTACTTC.

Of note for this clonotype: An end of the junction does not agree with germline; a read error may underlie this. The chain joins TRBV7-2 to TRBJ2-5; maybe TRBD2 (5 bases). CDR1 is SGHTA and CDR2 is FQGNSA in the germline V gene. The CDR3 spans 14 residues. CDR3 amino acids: CASSQAVGVGEQYF. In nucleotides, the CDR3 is TGCGCCAGCAGCCAAGCGGTCGGAGTTGGGGAGCAGTACTTC.

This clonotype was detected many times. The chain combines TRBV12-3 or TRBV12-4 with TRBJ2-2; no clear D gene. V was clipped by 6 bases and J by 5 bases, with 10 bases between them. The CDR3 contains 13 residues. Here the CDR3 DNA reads TGTGCCAGCAGCCTAAAAAGAACCGGGGAGCTGTTTTTT. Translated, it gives CASSLKRTGELFF.

CDR3 sequence (DNA): TGTGCCAGCAGTTTCGCGGGAGGGCCCCACAATGAGCAGTTCTTC. It codes for CASSFAGGPHNEQFF. The chain couples TRBV12-3 or TRBV12-4 to TRBJ2-1; 9 nucleotides match TRBD2. There are 15 residues in the CDR3. The V and J ends lost 3 bases and 5 bases, in that order; junction bases with no gene match: 5.

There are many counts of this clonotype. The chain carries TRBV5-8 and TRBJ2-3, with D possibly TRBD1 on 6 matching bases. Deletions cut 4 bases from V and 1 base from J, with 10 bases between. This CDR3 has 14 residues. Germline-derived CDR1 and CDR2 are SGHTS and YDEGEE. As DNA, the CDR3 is TGTGCCAGCAGCCACCGGACAGGCACAGATACGCAGTATTTT. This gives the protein CASSHRTGTDTQYF.

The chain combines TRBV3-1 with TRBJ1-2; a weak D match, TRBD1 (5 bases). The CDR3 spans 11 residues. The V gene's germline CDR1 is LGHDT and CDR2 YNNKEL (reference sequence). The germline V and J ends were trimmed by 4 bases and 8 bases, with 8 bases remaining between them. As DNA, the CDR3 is TGTGCCAGCAGCCGGGGCGGCGGCTACACCTTC. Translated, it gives CASSRGGGYTF.

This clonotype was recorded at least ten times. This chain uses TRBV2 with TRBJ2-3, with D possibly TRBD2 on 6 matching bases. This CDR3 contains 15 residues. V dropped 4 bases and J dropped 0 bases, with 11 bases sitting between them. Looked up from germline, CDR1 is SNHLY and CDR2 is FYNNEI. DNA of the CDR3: TGTGCCAGCAGTGGCACGGGACTTAGCACAGATACGCAGTATTTT. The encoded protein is CASSGTGLSTDTQYF.